The 26 T cell receptor beta chains reported below all come from one sample, sequenced in a study of shared clonotypes between healthy human individuals. The naive CD8 fraction comprised CD45RO-negative cells positively selected for CCR7 and excluded terminally differentiated effector memory CD45RA+ cells. Some clones are missing from TCRdb's copy, which holds only in-frame ones; the method was immunoSEQ multiplex PCR. The sample shows around 640,000 clones, approximately 96% of them seen only once. The sample consisted of naive CD8+ T cells sorted from blood. These TCRs come from a young woman in good health.

The chain uses TRBV6-5 and TRBJ2-2; TRBD2 matches at 7 bases. The germline gives CDR1 MNHEY, CDR2 SVGAGI. The CDR3 spans 16 residues. V dropped 4 bases and J dropped 5; count of bases not matched to a gene: 10. The CDR3 sequence: CASSSDSERGTGELFF. DNA for the CDR3: TGTGCCAGCAGTTCCGACTCGGAGCGGGGAACCGGGGAGCTGTTTTTT.

This chain uses TRBV5-1 with TRBJ1-1, with TRBD1 matching 8 bases. Germline assignment: CDR1 SGHRS and CDR2 YFSETQ. The CDR3 consists of 14 residues. Germline trimming cut 4 bases from V and 4 bases from J; bases unmatched to any gene: 6. CDR3 nucleotides: TGCGCCAGCAGCACCCGGGACAGGCTCACTGAAGCTTTCTTT. This codes for CASSTRDRLTEAFF.

The rearrangement uses TRBV27 and TRBJ2-1; no clear D gene. Trimming pared 7 bases from V and 1 base from J, leaving 11 bases between. This CDR3 is 14 amino acids long. The germline V gene has CDR1 MNHEY and CDR2 SMNVEV (reference sequence). The DNA for the CDR3 is TGTGCCAGCATGGACGGCCTATCCTACAATGAGCAGTTCTTC. This sequence encodes CASMDGLSYNEQFF.

The chain uses TRBV11-1 and TRBJ2-1; TRBD2 agrees at 9 bases. The CDR3 runs to 16 residues. Trimming took 0 bases from V and 2 from J; bases not matched to a gene: 2. CDR1 is SGHAT, CDR2 FQDESV, per germline (reference sequence). This chain's CDR3 is CASSLAPSGAYNEQFF. The CDR3 nucleotides are TGTGCCAGCAGCTTAGCGCCTAGCGGGGCCTACAATGAGCAGTTCTTC.

The chain uses TRBV7-9 and TRBJ2-3, with 12 bases matching TRBD2. This CDR3 is 17 amino acids long. Losses at the gene ends were 5 bases for V and 1 base for J; bases not matched to a gene: 7. CDR1 SEHNR and CDR2 FQNEAQ come from the germline V gene (reference sequence). The CDR3 protein is CASSARLAGVGTDTQYF. The CDR3 DNA sequence: TGTGCCAGCAGCGCCCGACTAGCGGGAGTTGGCACAGATACGCAGTATTTT. The whole variable domain, remainder taken from reference TRBV7-9 and TRBJ2-3, is DTGVSQNPRHKITKRGQNVTFRCDPISEHNRLYWYRQTLGQGPEFLTYFQNEAQLEKSRLLSDRFSAERPKGSFSTLEIQRTEQGDSAMYLCASSARLAGVGTDTQYFGPGTRLTVL.

CDR3 sequence reads: CASSGSTDTFIQYF. The CDR3 DNA follows: TGTGCCAGCAGTGGAAGTACAGATACTTTTATACAGTATTTT. The chain joins TRBV27 to TRBJ2-3; D not certain. The CDR3 totals 14 residues. From germline, CDR1 is MNHEY and CDR2 SMNVEV (reference sequence). Trimming cost V 5 bases and J 12 bases, with 21 bases left between them.

This chain joins TRBV27 and TRBJ2-3; 7 nucleotides agree with TRBD2. V shed 11 bases, J shed 8 bases, and the junction held 7 bases outside the gene matches. Germline V gene sequence: CDR1 MNHEY, CDR2 SMNVEV (reference sequence). The CDR3 loop spans 11 amino acids. As DNA, the CDR3 is TGTGCCTCCCTGGGGAGGGGTACGCAGTATTTT. Amino acids: CASLGRGTQYF.

The CDR3, as DNA: TGTGCCAGCAGGAAACGGGGGGGAACCTACGAGCAGTACTTC. It yields the protein CASRKRGGTYEQYF. This chain joins TRBV6-5 and TRBJ2-7; 8 nucleotides align to TRBD2. CDR3 length: 14 residues. CDR1 is MNHEY, CDR2 SVGAGI, per germline. V was pared by 6 bases and J by 2 bases, with 6 bases of the junction left unmatched.

The V call is TRBV4-2, the J call TRBJ2-6; maybe TRBD2 (6 bases). Looked up from germline, CDR1 is LGHNA and CDR2 is YNFKEQ. This CDR3 is built from 16 residues. Trimming stripped 1 base from V and 2 bases from J, with 9 bases between. CDR3 region: CASSQGTGAGANVLTF. The CDR3 DNA is TGTGCCAGCAGCCAAGGAACGGGAGCTGGGGCCAACGTCCTGACTTTC.

The rearrangement links TRBV2 to TRBJ2-5; D is tentatively TRBD1 or TRBD2 (5 bases each). With 5 bases removed from V and 5 bases from J, the gap between germline ends came to 15 bases. The CDR3 runs 14 residues. The V gene's germline CDR1 is SNHLY and CDR2 FYNNEI. The chain's CDR3 is CASSTGTLGETQYF. CDR3 DNA: TGTGCCAGCAGTACCGGGACCCTGGGGGAGACCCAGTACTTC. The full variable domain, in which reference TRBV2 and TRBJ2-5 provide the parts outside the CDR3, is EPEVTQTPSHQVTQMGQEVILRCVPISNHLYFYWYRQILGQKVEFLVSFYNNEISEKSEIFDDQFSVERPDGSNFTLKIRSTKLEDSAMYFCASSTGTLGETQYFGPGTRLLVL.

This chain links TRBV5-1 with TRBJ1-2; D is possibly TRBD1 (6 bases). The V and J ends lost 4 bases and 2 bases respectively, with 9 bases between them. Germline V gene sequence: CDR1 SGHRS, CDR2 YFSETQ. This CDR3 contains 13 residues. The CDR3 region has the DNA TGCGCCAGCAGCGACGGACAGAACTATGGCTACACCTTC. Its protein is CASSDGQNYGYTF.

V is TRBV28 and J is TRBJ2-3; the match to TRBD2 covers 7 bases. The CDR3 runs 15 residues. V lost 10 bases to trimming and J lost 0 bases; unmatched junction nucleotides: 10. CDR1 and CDR2 from the germline V gene are MDHEN and SYDVKM. The CDR3 nucleotides are TGTGCCACCCTCCTTCTAGCGGCTAGCACAGATACGCAGTATTTT. As protein: CATLLLAASTDTQYF. Filled out from reference TRBV28 and TRBJ2-3, the complete variable domain reads DVKVTQSSRYLVKRTGEKVFLECVQDMDHENMFWYRQDPGLGLRLIYFSYDVKMKEKGDIPEGYSVSREKKERFSLILESASTNQTSMYLCATLLLAASTDTQYFGPGTRLTVL.

CDR3 in amino acids: CATGPASNTEAFF. The CDR3 DNA reads TGTGCCACCGGCCCGGCAAGCAACACTGAAGCTTTCTTT. The chain has TRBV10-3 and TRBJ1-1; D is unresolved. The CDR3 is made up of 13 amino acids. Germline CDR1 ENHRY, CDR2 SYGVKD. The germline V and J ends were trimmed by 10 bases and 2 bases, with 14 bases remaining between them.

The J gene is TRBJ2-1, the V gene TRBV6-6; TRBD2 is a possible D gene (6 bases). Trimming shortened V by 7 bases and J by 4 bases, and 20 bases separated the two germline ends. The CDR3 is made up of 16 amino acids. Germline CDR1 is MNHNY and CDR2 is SVGAGI (reference sequence). The DNA of the CDR3 is TGTGCCAGCAACCACCTGGGGGGATACGGATACAATGAGCAGTTCTTC. As protein: CASNHLGGYGYNEQFF.

The chain uses TRBV9 and TRBJ2-7; D remains unclear. Germline CDR1 and CDR2: SGDLS and YYNGEE. CDR3 length: 15 amino acids. The V gene lost 3 bases and the J gene lost 3 bases, with 16 bases spanning the gap. The CDR3 DNA is TGTGCCAGCAGCGGTAGAGGCGCGAAGGTCTACGAGCAGTACTTC. Protein: CASSGRGAKVYEQYF. Full variable domain (outside the CDR3, taken from reference TRBV9 and TRBJ2-7): DSGVTQTPKHLITATGQRVTLRCSPRSGDLSVYWYQQSLDQGLQFLIQYYNGEERAKGNILERFSAQQFPDLHSELNLSSLELGDSALYFCASSGRGAKVYEQYFGPGTRLTVT.

The chain couples TRBV29-1 to TRBJ2-1, with D unclear. Germline V gene data show CDR1 as SQVTM and CDR2 as ANQGSEA. CDR3 size: 10 residues. Trimming shortened V by 5 bases and J by 10 bases, and 9 bases separated the two germline ends. The CDR3 DNA reads TGCAGCGTTTTGGTTTTGGAGCAGTTCTTC. Protein sequence: CSVLVLEQFF.

This clone was observed once. J is TRBJ2-7 and V is TRBV28; D is possibly TRBD1 (6 bases). Germline V gene sequence: CDR1 MDHEN, CDR2 SYDVKM. This CDR3 is built from 15 residues. The V gene lost 5 bases and the J gene lost 0 bases, with 14 bases spanning the gap. For the CDR3, the DNA is TGTGCCAGCAGTCCAACAGGGTCATTCTCCTACGAGCAGTACTTC. As protein: CASSPTGSFSYEQYF.

The V gene is TRBV27, the J gene TRBJ2-1; TRBD1 might be the D (6 bases). Trimming took 3 bases from V and 4 from J, leaving 19 bases between them. Germline loops: CDR1 MNHEY, CDR2 SMNVEV (reference sequence). The CDR3 is made up of 17 amino acids. CDR3 sequence: CASSFLTMAGAYNEQFF. Here the CDR3 DNA reads TGTGCCAGCAGTTTTCTTACTATGGCAGGGGCGTACAATGAGCAGTTCTTC.

The chain joins TRBV13 to TRBJ2-1, with TRBD2 matching over 11 bases. This CDR3 has 14 amino acids. Germline values: CDR1 PRHDT, CDR2 FYEKMQ (reference sequence). With 5 bases clipped from V and 4 bases from J, the junction kept 1 base outside the gene matches. The DNA for the CDR3 is TGTGCCAGCAGCCGACTAGCGGGGTACAATGAGCAGTTCTTC. Protein: CASSRLAGYNEQFF.

The table lists this clone with a count of one. The chain recombines TRBV6-1 with TRBJ2-7, with D possibly matching TRBD2 (5 bases). Per the germline V gene, CDR1 is MNHNS and CDR2 is SASEGT. V shed 1 base and J shed 2 bases, with 15 bases lying between them. This CDR3 is built from 16 residues. CDR3 DNA: TGTGCCAGCAGTGAAGGGCTCCCTAGCAATCCCTACGAGCAGTACTTC. Its translation: CASSEGLPSNPYEQYF.

This clone was seen just once. V usage is TRBV29-1 and J usage is TRBJ1-1; a weak D match, TRBD1 (5 bases). Germline V gene lookup returns CDR1 SQVTM and CDR2 ANQGSEA. The V and J ends lost 8 bases and 3 bases respectively, with 10 bases between them. The CDR3 is 11 amino acids. The CDR3 reads CSTDSYTEAFF. The DNA for the CDR3 is TGCAGCACAGACAGCTACACTGAAGCTTTCTTT.

The chain uses TRBV4-1 and TRBJ1-3; D ambiguous. V was cut by 2 bases and J by 3 bases, with 8 bases left in between. CDR3 length equals 14 residues. Germline V gene lookup returns CDR1 MGHRA and CDR2 YSYEKL. The CDR3 sequence is CASSQTVFGNTIYF. As DNA, the CDR3 is TGCGCCAGCAGCCAAACAGTATTTGGAAACACCATATATTTT.

V and J are TRBV28 and TRBJ2-5, with 7 bases lining up with TRBD1. Looked up from germline, CDR1 is MDHEN and CDR2 is SYDVKM. CDR3 size: 13 residues. Trimming took 6 bases from V and 5 from J; bases not matched to a gene: 6. CDR3 sequence (DNA): TGTGCCAGCAGACCTACAGGGGCCGAGACCCAGTACTTC. It encodes CASRPTGAETQYF.

This chain uses TRBV5-6 with TRBJ1-1, with a tentative D call TRBD1 (6 bases). The CDR3 runs 11 residues. Germline V lookup: CDR1 SGHDT, CDR2 YYEEEE. The V end lost 4 bases, the J end lost 8 bases, and 9 bases lay between the germline ends. In DNA, the CDR3 is TGTGCCAGCAGCGAAGGACAGGAAGCTTTCTTT. Its translation: CASSEGQEAFF.

The chain links TRBV28 to TRBJ1-1; D remains unclear. Germline V CDR1 and CDR2: MDHEN, SYDVKM. The CDR3 contains 12 residues. The V gene lost 3 bases and the J gene lost 6 bases, with 8 bases spanning the gap. The CDR3 nucleotides are TGTGCCAGCAGTTTTTCGAGAGCTGAAGCTTTCTTT. Translation: CASSFSRAEAFF.

The V gene is TRBV7-2, the J gene TRBJ2-5; D call uncertain. This CDR3 contains 15 residues. CDR1 is SGHTA, CDR2 FQGNSA, per germline. V was pared by 3 bases and J by 1 base, with 12 bases between. CDR3 sequence reads: CASSLRRSPQETQYF. Here the CDR3 DNA reads TGTGCCAGCAGCTTGCGACGGTCCCCCCAAGAGACCCAGTACTTC.